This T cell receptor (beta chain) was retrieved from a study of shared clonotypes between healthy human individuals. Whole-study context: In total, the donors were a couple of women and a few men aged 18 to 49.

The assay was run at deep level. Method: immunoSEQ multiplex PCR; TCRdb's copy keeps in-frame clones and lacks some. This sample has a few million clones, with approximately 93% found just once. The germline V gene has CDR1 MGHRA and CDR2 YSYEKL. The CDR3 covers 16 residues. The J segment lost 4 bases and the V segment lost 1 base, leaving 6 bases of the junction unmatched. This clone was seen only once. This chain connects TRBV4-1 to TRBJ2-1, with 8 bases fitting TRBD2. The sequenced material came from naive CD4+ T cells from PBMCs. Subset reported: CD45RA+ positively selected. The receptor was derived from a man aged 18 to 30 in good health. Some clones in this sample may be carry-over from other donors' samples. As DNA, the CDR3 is TGCGCCAGCAGCCAAGTCGCCAGCGGGAGTTACAATGAGCAGTTCTTC. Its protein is CASSQVASGSYNEQFF.